This T cell receptor beta chain originates from a study of cytomegalovirus exposure and HLA in healthy donors. As concerns this clone: The target antigen is unknown.

PCR amplification relied on 60 Vbeta primers (plus 13 Jbeta primers). Clones were read by immunoSEQ multiplex PCR, and TCRdb kept only the in-frame ones, dropping some. The sample shows 100,000 to 150,000 clones, and more than 1% sits with its ten largest clones. The CDR3 totals 13 residues. The germline V and J ends were trimmed by 5 bases and 0 bases, with 8 bases remaining between them. From germline, CDR1 is MNHEY and CDR2 SVGAGI. Study outcomes and limitations: High specificity and sensitivity for cytomegalovirus status were reported for the classifier.

The chain employs TRBV6-5 and TRBJ2-7; TRBD2 might be the D (6 bases). Sequencing used PBMCs. The TCR sequence derives from a man younger than 35 in good health and CMV-seronegative. The CDR3 region has the DNA TGTGCCAGCAGTCGACTAGGCTCCTACGAGCAGTACTTC. Translation gives CASSRLGSYEQYF.